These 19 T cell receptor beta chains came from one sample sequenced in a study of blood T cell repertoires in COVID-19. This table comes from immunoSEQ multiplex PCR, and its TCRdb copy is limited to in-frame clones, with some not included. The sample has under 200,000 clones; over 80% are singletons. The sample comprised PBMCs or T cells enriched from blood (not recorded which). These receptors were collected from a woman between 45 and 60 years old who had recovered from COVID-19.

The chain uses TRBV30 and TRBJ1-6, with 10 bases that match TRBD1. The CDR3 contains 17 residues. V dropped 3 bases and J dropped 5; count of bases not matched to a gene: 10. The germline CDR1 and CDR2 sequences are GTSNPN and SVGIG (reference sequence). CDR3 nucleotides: TGTGCCTGGAGAGGCATCGACAGGGGGCTCGATAATTCACCCCTCCACTTT. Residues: CAWRGIDRGLDNSPLHF.

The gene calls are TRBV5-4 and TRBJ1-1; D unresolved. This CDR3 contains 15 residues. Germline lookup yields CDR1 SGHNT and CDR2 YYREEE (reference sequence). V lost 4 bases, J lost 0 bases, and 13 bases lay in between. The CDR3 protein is CASSLAPPLNTEAFF. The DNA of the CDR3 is TGTGCCAGCAGCCTAGCCCCCCCTTTGAACACTGAAGCTTTCTTT.

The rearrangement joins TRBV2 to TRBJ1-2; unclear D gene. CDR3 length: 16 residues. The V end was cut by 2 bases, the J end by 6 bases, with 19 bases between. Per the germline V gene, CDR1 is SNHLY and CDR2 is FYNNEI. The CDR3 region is CASSENGFVPLDGYTF. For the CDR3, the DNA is TGTGCCAGCAGTGAAAACGGTTTCGTCCCCTTAGATGGCTACACCTTC.

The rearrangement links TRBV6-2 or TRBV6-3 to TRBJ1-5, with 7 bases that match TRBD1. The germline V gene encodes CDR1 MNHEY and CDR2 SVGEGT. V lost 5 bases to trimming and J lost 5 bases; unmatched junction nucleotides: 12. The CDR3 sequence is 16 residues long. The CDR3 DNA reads TGTGCCAGCAGTCAAGACAGGGCTTCAGGCTATCAGCCCCAGCATTTT. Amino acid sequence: CASSQDRASGYQPQHF.

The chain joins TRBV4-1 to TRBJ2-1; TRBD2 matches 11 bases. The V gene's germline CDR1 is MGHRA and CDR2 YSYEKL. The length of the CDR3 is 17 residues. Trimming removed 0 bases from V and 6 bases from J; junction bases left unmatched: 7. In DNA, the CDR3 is TGCGCCAGCAGCCAAGACCTGGGGACTAGCGGACTCAATGAGCAGTTCTTC. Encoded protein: CASSQDLGTSGLNEQFF.

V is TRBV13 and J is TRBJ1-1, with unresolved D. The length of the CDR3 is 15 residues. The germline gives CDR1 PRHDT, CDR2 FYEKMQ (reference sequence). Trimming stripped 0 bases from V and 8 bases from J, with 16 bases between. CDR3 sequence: CASSLGRSGLVEAFF. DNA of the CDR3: TGTGCCAGCAGCTTAGGCCGGTCCGGCCTAGTGGAAGCTTTCTTT.

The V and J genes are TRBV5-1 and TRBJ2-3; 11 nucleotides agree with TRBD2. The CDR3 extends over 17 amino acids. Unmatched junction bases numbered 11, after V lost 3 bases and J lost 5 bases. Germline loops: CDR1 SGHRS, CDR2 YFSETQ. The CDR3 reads CASSSDPSGRHEDTQYF. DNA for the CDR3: TGCGCCAGCAGCTCGGACCCTAGCGGGAGGCATGAAGATACGCAGTATTTT. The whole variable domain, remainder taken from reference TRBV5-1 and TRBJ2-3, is KAGVTQTPRYLIKTRGQQVTLSCSPISGHRSVSWYQQTPGQGLQFLFEYFSETQRNKGNFPGRFSGRQFSNSRSEMNVSTLELGDSALYLCASSSDPSGRHEDTQYFGPGTRLTVL.

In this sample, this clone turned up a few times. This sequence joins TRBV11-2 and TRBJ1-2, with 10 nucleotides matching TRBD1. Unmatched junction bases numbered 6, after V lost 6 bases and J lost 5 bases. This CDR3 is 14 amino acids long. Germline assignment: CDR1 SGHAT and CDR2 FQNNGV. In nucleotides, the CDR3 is TGTGCCAGCAGATCCGGGACAGGGGAGTATGGCTACACCTTC. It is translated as CASRSGTGEYGYTF.

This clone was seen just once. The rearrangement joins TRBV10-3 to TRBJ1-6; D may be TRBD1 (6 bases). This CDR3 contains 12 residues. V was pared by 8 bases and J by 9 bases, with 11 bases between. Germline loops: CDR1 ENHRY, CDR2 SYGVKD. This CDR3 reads CAIGETGSPLHF. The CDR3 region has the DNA TGTGCCATCGGCGAGACAGGTTCACCCCTCCACTTT.

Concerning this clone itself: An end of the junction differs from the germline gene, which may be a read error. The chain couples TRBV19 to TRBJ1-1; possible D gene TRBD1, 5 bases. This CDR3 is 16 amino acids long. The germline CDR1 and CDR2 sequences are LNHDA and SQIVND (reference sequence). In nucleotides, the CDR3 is TGTGCCAGTAGTATCCTCCGACGGGGGGTGAACGCTGAAGCTTTCTTT. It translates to CASSILRRGVNAEAFF.

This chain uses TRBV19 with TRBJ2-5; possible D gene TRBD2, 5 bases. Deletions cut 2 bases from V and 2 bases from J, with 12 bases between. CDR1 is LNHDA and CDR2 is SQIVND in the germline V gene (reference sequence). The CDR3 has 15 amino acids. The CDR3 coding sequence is TGTGCCAGTAGTATAAGCGGACTGATGCAAGAGACCCAGTACTTC. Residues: CASSISGLMQETQYF.

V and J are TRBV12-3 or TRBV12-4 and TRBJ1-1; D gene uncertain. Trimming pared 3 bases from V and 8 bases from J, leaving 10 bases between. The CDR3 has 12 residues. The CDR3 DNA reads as TGTGCCAGCAGTTTTCTCCCCGGGGAAGCTTTCTTT. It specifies CASSFLPGEAFF.

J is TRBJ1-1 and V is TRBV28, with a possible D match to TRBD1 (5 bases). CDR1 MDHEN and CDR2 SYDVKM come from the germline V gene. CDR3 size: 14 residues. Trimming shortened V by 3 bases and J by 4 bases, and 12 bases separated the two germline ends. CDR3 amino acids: CASSFRPGVTEAFF. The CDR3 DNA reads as TGTGCCAGCAGTTTTCGGCCGGGGGTCACTGAAGCTTTCTTT.

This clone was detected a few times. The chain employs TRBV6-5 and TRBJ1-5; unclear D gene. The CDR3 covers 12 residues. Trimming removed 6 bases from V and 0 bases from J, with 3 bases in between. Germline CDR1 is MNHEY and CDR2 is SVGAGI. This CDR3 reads CASRSSNQPQHF. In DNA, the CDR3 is TGTGCCAGCAGGAGTAGCAATCAGCCCCAGCATTTT.

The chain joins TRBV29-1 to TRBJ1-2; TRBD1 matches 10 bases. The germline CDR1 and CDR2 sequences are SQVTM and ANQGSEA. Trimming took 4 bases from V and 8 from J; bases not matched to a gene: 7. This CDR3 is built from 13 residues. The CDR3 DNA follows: TGCAGCGTTGCCTTAGACAGGGGGCTCGGCTACACCTTC. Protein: CSVALDRGLGYTF.

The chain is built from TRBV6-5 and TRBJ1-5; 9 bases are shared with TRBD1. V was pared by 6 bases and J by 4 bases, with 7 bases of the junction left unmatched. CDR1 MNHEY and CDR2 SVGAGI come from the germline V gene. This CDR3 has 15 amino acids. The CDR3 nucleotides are TGTGCCAGCAGAGACCCCGGACAGGGGAATCAGCCCCAGCATTTT. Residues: CASRDPGQGNQPQHF.

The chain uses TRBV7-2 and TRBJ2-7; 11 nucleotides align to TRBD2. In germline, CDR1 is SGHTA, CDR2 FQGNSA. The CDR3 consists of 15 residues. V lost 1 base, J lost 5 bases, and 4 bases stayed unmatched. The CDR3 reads CASSLGLAGGDEQYV. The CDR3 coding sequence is TGTGCCAGCAGCTTAGGTTTAGCGGGAGGGGACGAGCAGTACGTC.

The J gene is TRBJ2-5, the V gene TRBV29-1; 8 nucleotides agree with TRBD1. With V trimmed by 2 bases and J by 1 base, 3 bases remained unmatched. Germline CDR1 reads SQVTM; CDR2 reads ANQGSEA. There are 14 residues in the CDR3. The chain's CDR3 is CSVEPGQAQETQYF. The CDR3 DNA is TGCAGCGTTGAACCGGGACAGGCCCAAGAGACCCAGTACTTC.

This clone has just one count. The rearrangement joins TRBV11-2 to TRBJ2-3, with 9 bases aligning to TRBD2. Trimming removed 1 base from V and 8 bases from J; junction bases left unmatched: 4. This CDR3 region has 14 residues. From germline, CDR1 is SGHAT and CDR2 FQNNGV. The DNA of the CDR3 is TGTGCCAGCAGCTTAGTAGGGCGGGAGGGTACGCAGTATTTT. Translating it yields CASSLVGREGTQYF.